This entry features one T cell receptor beta chain sequence. Its antigen remains unidentified. One base away there is no much larger clone; base qualities are not given. Peripheral blood CD8+ and CD4+ T cells from healthy donors, Susac syndrome patients and multiple sclerosis patients were profiled using high-throughput TCR beta sequencing. The Susac syndrome patients fulfilled recently defined diagnostic criteria for either definite or probable disease. Bulk CD8+ and CD4+ T cells were purified by magnetic negative isolation, whereas CD8+ TEMRA cells were enriched by FACS. Blood was collected in EDTA tubes and processed within 24 hours, with PBMCs isolated through density gradient centrifugation. PBMCs intended for TCR sequencing were cryopreserved in liquid nitrogen and were subsequently thawed in a 37 degrees C water bath. Purity of sorted or isolated CD4+, CD8+ and CD8+ TEMRA cells was at least 90%.

This sample is part of a study of CD8 T cells in Susac syndrome (dated by TCRdb to between 2018 and 2021). Describing the broader study: Of the Susac syndrome patients who were sequenced, under 10 were in clinical remission while more than five had clinically active disease. Susac syndrome patients were therapy-naive, on corticosteroids (some also receiving IVIg), or on IVIg alone at blood withdrawal. Repertoire sequencing was used to test whether CD8+ T cell activation and differentiation in Susac syndrome was antigen driven.

RNA was extracted using the RNeasy kit, and about 0.45 to 1 ug of the RNA was reverse transcribed with random hexamers. The immunoSEQ multiplex PCR assay, covering 54 Vbeta and 13 Jbeta segments, was used to amplify TCR beta CDR3 regions. PCR amplification bias was corrected using a synthetic template baseline for primer optimization and computational correction. The original methods were these. Only productive sequences were kept, with reads annotated to V, D and J genes according to IMGT and analyzed in immunoSEQ Analyzer. Clonality was calculated as one minus the Shannon entropy normalized by log2 of the number of productive unique sequences. Public and private clones were assessed among the 100 most prevalent clones of each patient and control. Clones were defined as Susac-specific when absent from the healthy and MS cohorts, from about 1,100 published viral clones and from other ImmuneACCESS disease sequences. The public reads were reanalyzed by TCRdb: fastp trimming at Q25, MiXCR alignment, in-frame beta chains only. Each CDR3 protein gets just one entry, which takes the most common genes and DNA from the rows behind it. It is TCRdb's table, rather than the study itself, that gives the V and J calls and clone size. This sample comprises 150,000 to 200,000 distinct CDR3 sequences, more than 90% of them detected only once. Jointly, the top ten make up roughly 0.098% of the sample.

Overall study outcomes, separate from this receptor: In patients with Susac syndrome, the CD4+ T cell repertoire showed no detectable clonal expansion. The number of individuals in the TCR sequencing and HLA analysis was acknowledged as relatively small.

The CDR3 contains 13 residues, cysteine and phenylalanine counted. Only CDR3 DNA remains: 39 bases, in frame from the first base. CDR1 and CDR2 are drawn from the germline V gene (reference sequence): SEHNR, FQNEAQ. Between the V and J ends, shortened by 1 base and 4 bases respectively, the junction contains 5 bases. This sequence was found in a human donor with Susac syndrome. Rearrangement joined TRBV7-9 to TRBJ1-5, with the D gene not confidently named. Sequenced sample: CD4+ T cells from PBMCs. The nucleotides read TGTGCCAGCAGCTTAGGAGAAAATCAGCCCCAGCATTTT. This gives the protein CASSLGENQPQHF.